This T cell receptor beta chain was profiled in a study of T cell clonality in common variable immunodeficiency. Study-level findings and limits: T cell subpopulation sequencing would be needed to explain CVID clonality. Compared with healthy controls, CVID subjects showed increased TCRbeta clonality, mostly in about a third. Fewer TCRbeta clones were shared among CVID subjects than controls.

This clone was picked up many times. Antigen unknown. Read sequence stops 3 residues before the CDR3 end, and the germline J gene provides the missing end. There are 13 residues in the CDR3. The V gene's germline CDR1 is SGHDT and CDR2 YYEEEE. Some clones are missing from TCRdb's copy, which holds only in-frame ones; the method was immunoSEQ multiplex PCR. The sample has about 74,000 clones, none seen only once. This chain connects TRBV5-6 to TRBJ1-2; D remains ambiguous. Input material: peripheral blood mononuclear cells. The origin of this receptor is a person between 18 and 75 years old in good health. CDR3: CASSPRVGLGYTF. CDR3 DNA (partial): TGTGCCAGCAGCCCCCGTGTAGGGTTAGGC.